These T cell receptor beta chains were read from a single sample in a study of blood T cell repertoires in COVID-19. Here immunoSEQ multiplex PCR was the method, and the copy in TCRdb shows in-frame clones only, minus some. Seen here are roughly 100,000 clones, about 90% observed once, and the top ten hold about 6.3%. Input material: peripheral blood. The receptors were sampled from a human donor in a cohort sampled during active COVID-19. CDR3s include the opening cysteine and the closing phenylalanine or tryptophan. Fields, in order: CDR3 protein, CDR3 DNA, J gene, D gene, clone size, V gene. A D gene is named only where the DNA matches it firmly. The size field is filled for only some rows; it gives once, few, many or a size class.

CASSYSIGASGQFF	TGTGCCAGCAGTTACTCGATCGGCGCAAGCGGGCAGTTCTTC	TRBJ2-1	.	once	TRBV6-5
CASRQGQGAYNEQFF	TGTGCCAGCAGGCAAGGACAGGGGGCTTACAATGAGCAGTTCTTC	TRBJ2-1	TRBD1	.	TRBV27
CASSLAGGGTYEQYF	TGTGCCAGCAGCTTGGCCGGCGGGGGGACCTACGAGCAGTACTTC	TRBJ2-7	TRBD2	.	TRBV5-8
CASAGTVNEKLFF	TGTGCCAGCGCCGGGACAGTCAATGAAAAACTGTTTTTT	TRBJ1-4	TRBD1	.	TRBV6-5
CASSLTGGSPNTGELFF	TGCGCCAGCAGCTTGACAGGGGGCTCGCCGAACACCGGGGAGCTGTTTTTT	TRBJ2-2	TRBD1	.	TRBV5-1
CASSQLQGMGANVLTF	TGTGCCAGCAGCCAACTGCAGGGTATGGGGGCCAACGTCCTGACTTTC	TRBJ2-6	.	.	TRBV27
CASSILGQTNTEAFF	TGCGCCAGCAGCATACTGGGACAGACGAACACTGAAGCTTTCTTT	TRBJ1-1	TRBD1	.	TRBV5-1
CASSTYNNSPLHF	TGTGCCAGTTCCACTTATAATAATTCACCCCTCCACTTT	TRBJ1-6	.	once	TRBV19
CASSQDPPGPYGNTIYF	TGTGCCAGCAGCCAAGATCCCCCGGGTCCGTATGGAAACACCATATATTTT	TRBJ1-3	.	once	TRBV14
CASSPMDRGWTEAFF	TGTGCCAGCAGCCCAATGGACAGGGGCTGGACTGAAGCTTTCTTT	TRBJ1-1	TRBD1	.	TRBV5-4